Described below is a single T cell receptor beta chain sequence and its context. The antigen remains unidentified. The same CDR3 also results from other DNA sequences found in this sample. This sample is drawn from a study of shared clonotypes between healthy human individuals. Naive CD8 cells were CD45RO-negative, positively selected for CCR7, excluding terminally differentiated effector memory CD45RA+ cells. Adult Caucasians living in Nashville, Tennessee made up all of the donors. Findings of the study overall: Clonotypes shared by all four sorted-subset donors had higher generation probabilities than non-shared clonotypes. Rarefaction indicated that sorted-subset sequencing remained incomplete although depth was large.

Germline CDR1 and CDR2: ENHRY and SYGVKD. The V gene lost 3 bases and the J gene lost 1 base, with 4 bases spanning the gap. The CDR3 runs to 12 residues. Each cell subset's genomic DNA was divided evenly among several immunoSEQ plates. Repertoires were generated with immunoSEQ multiplex PCR, while TCRdb's copy carries only in-frame clones and drops some. The table includes approximately 1.9 million clones, 93% detected once. The chain is built from TRBV10-3 and TRBJ2-7; no firm D call. Sequencing was carried out using naive CD8+ T cells from PBMCs. The receptor was isolated from a man in his late teens or twenties in good health. Some clones in this sample may be carry-over from other donors' samples. The CDR3 here is CAISDGSYEQYF. CDR3 in DNA: TGTGCCATCAGTGACGGATCCTACGAGCAGTACTTC.